Described below is a single T cell receptor (beta chain) sequence and its context. CDR3 length: 18 amino acids. V dropped 3 bases and J dropped 0 bases, with 17 bases sitting between them. Germline V CDR1 and CDR2: MNHEY, SMNVEV (reference sequence). The method was immunoSEQ multiplex PCR; TCRdb's version includes in-frame clones alone and lacks a portion of them. This table has approximately 90,000 clones, around 87% appearing once. This specimen belongs to a study of blood T cell repertoires in COVID-19. Sequences were obtained from peripheral blood. The sequence came from a woman older than 75 with acute or convalescent COVID-19. This rearrangement joins TRBV27 to TRBJ2-2, with a possible D match to TRBD1 (5 bases). In nucleotides, the CDR3 is TGTGCCAGCAGTTTTAGGGGTCGTGGAGACGCGAACACCGGGGAGCTGTTTTTT. Translating it yields CASSFRGRGDANTGELFF.